These 8 T cell receptor beta chains were all obtained from the same sample, sequenced in a study of a mutant IDH1 vaccine in newly diagnosed glioma. For these receptors, no antigen is known. Noted time point: week 35, safety follow-up. Each vaccine dose was 300 ug of mutant IDH1 20-mer peptide, with topical imiquimod. TCRdb keeps only in-frame clones here, not all; method: immunoSEQ multiplex PCR. The sample has 35,000 to 50,000 clones, roughly four fifths seen once; the top ten hold approximately 5.5%. The sample consisted of PBMCs, taken from a glioma patient whose treatment included an IDH1 peptide vaccine. Every receptor here comes from a woman aged 45-65 years with glioma.

The rearrangement uses TRBV7-2 and TRBJ2-7; the match to TRBD1 covers 11 bases. CDR1 is SGHTA, CDR2 FQGNSA, per germline. There are 15 residues in the CDR3. Trimming at V came to 4 bases and at J to 3 bases, leaving 5 bases not matched to a gene. CDR3 protein: CASSSWDRGIYEQYF. CDR3 sequence (DNA): TGTGCCAGCAGCTCCTGGGACAGGGGGATCTACGAGCAGTACTTC.

The chain combines TRBV7-2 with TRBJ1-3; tentative D call: TRBD1 (5 bases). The V gene lost 5 bases and the J gene lost 1 base, with 9 bases spanning the gap. The CDR3 is 14 residues long. Germline-derived CDR1 and CDR2 are SGHTA and FQGNSA. CDR3 in DNA: TGTGCCAGCAGCACGGGACTATCTGGAAACACCATATATTTT. It specifies CASSTGLSGNTIYF.

This clone was recorded only once. The chain is built from TRBV11-2 and TRBJ1-2; a possible D gene is TRBD1 (5 bases). Germline assignment: CDR1 SGHAT and CDR2 FQNNGV. V was trimmed by 7 bases and J by 2 bases, leaving 11 bases between them. This CDR3 contains 13 residues. CDR3 coding DNA: TGTGCCAGCAAGGGGCAGGGAAACTATGGCTACACCTTC. Protein sequence: CASKGQGNYGYTF.

A few counts support this clone. The rearrangement uses TRBV28 and TRBJ1-1; 7 bases agree with TRBD1. Per germline, CDR1 MDHEN and CDR2 SYDVKM. V lost 7 bases to trimming and J lost 1 base; unmatched junction nucleotides: 6. The CDR3 covers 14 residues. CDR3 amino acids: CASKGAGGNTEAFF. The CDR3 nucleotides read TGTGCCAGCAAAGGGGCAGGGGGGAACACTGAAGCTTTCTTT.

V is TRBV5-1 and J is TRBJ1-1, with TRBD1 matching 7 bases. V dropped 4 bases and J dropped 3; count of bases not matched to a gene: 6. This CDR3 is 14 amino acids long. CDR1 is SGHRS and CDR2 is YFSETQ in the germline V gene. The CDR3 sequence is CASSISGGDTEAFF. CDR3 sequence (DNA): TGCGCCAGCAGCATCTCAGGGGGGGACACTGAAGCTTTCTTT.

This chain joins TRBV5-1 and TRBJ2-7, with D possibly matching TRBD2 (6 bases). The CDR3 runs to 15 residues. Germline values: CDR1 SGHRS, CDR2 YFSETQ. V lost 7 bases to trimming and J lost 1 base, with 18 bases between them. CDR3 region: CASSRPGLRSYEQYF. CDR3 nucleotide sequence: TGCGCCAGCTCACGGCCGGGACTCAGGTCCTACGAGCAGTACTTC.

This chain connects TRBV7-9 to TRBJ2-7; perhaps D is TRBD1 or TRBD2 (5 bases each). The CDR3 runs to 14 residues. The germline V gene encodes CDR1 SEHNR and CDR2 FQNEAQ (reference sequence). The V end was cut by 4 bases, the J end by 2 bases, with 12 bases between. The CDR3 bases are TGTGCCAGCAGCTCCCGGGACCCAGCCTACGAGCAGTACTTC. Translating gives CASSSRDPAYEQYF.

This chain links TRBV5-6 with TRBJ1-1; possibly TRBD1 for D (5 bases). The CDR3 is made up of 15 amino acids. Germline loops: CDR1 SGHDT, CDR2 YYEEEE. Deletions cut 0 bases from V and 4 bases from J, with 13 bases between. The CDR3 sequence is CASSLGPGGGTEAFF. The CDR3 coding sequence is TGTGCCAGCAGCTTGGGACCGGGCGGGGGCACTGAAGCTTTCTTT.